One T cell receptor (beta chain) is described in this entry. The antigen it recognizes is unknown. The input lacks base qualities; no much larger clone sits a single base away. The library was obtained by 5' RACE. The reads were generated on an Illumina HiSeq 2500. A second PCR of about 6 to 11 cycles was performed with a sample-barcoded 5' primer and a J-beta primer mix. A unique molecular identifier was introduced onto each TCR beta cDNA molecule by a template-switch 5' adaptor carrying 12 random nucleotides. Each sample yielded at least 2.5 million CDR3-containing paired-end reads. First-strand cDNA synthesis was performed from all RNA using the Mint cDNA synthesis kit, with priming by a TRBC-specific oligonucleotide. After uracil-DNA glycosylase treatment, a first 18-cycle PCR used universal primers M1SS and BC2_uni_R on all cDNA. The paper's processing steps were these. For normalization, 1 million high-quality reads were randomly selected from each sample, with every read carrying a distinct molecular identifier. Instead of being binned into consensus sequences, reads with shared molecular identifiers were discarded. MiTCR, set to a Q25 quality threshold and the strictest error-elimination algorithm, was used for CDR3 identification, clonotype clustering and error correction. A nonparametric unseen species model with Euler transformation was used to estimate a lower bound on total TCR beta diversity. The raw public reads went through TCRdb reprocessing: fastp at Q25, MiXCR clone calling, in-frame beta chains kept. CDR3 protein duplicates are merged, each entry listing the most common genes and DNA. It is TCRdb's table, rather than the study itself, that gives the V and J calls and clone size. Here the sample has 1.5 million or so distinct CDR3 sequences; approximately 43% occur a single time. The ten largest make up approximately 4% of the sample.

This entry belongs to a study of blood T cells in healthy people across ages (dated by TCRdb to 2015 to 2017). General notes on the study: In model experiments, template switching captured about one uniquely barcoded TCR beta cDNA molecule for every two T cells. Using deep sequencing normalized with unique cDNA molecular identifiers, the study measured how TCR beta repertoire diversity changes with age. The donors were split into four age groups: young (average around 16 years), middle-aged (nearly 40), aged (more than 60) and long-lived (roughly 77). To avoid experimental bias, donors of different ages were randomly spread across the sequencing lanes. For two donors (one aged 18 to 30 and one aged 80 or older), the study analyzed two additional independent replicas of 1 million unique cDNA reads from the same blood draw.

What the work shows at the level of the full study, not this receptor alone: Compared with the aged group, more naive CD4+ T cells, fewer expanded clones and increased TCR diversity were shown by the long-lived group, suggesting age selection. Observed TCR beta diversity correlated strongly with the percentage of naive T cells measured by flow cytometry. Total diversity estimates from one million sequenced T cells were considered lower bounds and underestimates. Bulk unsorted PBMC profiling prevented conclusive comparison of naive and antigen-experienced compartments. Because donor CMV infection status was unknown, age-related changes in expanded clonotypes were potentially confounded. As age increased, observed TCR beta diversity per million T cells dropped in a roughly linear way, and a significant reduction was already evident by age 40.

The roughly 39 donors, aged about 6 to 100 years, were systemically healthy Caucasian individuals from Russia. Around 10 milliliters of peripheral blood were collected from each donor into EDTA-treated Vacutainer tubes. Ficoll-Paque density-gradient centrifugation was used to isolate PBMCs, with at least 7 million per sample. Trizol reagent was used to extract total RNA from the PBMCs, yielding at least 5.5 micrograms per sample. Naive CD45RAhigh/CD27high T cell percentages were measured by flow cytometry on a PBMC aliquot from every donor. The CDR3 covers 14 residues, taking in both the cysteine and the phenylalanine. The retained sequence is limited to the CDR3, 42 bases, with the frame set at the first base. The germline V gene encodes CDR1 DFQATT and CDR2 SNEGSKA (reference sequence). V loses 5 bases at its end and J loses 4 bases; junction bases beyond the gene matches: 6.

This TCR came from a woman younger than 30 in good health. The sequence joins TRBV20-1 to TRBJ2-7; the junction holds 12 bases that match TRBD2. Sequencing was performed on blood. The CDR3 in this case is CSAQQTSGSYEQYF. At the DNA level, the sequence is TGCAGTGCTCAGCAGACTAGCGGGAGTTACGAGCAGTACTTC.